The entry below describes one TCR beta chain. Per the study methods: Nucleated cell number was recorded as an estimate derived from reference gene primer amplification. TCRdb keeps only in-frame clones here, not all; method: immunoSEQ multiplex PCR. That table is the source of V, J and clone size, and D and trimming were worked out from the DNA. The repertoire holds 85,000 to 110,000 clones, about 90% seen once, with under 8% in the top ten. The data stem from a study of blood T cell repertoires in COVID-19. Study overall: Spain, Italy and the United States supplied samples that represented acute and convalescent COVID-19. T cells, B-cell-depleted T cells, or PBMCs supplied cDNA or gDNA.

The germline V gene has CDR1 LNHDA and CDR2 SQIVND (reference sequence). Trimming pared 5 bases from V and 3 bases from J, leaving 17 bases between. CDR3 length: 15 amino acids. Sequenced: peripheral blood. The sequence was obtained from a human donor in a cohort sampled during active COVID-19. This sequence joins TRBV19 and TRBJ2-7, with TRBD2 as a possible D gene (5 bases). The CDR3 coding sequence is TGTGCCAGTAGTGGAGAGACTATAAGCAGCTACGAGCAGTACTTC. It is translated as CASSGETISSYEQYF.